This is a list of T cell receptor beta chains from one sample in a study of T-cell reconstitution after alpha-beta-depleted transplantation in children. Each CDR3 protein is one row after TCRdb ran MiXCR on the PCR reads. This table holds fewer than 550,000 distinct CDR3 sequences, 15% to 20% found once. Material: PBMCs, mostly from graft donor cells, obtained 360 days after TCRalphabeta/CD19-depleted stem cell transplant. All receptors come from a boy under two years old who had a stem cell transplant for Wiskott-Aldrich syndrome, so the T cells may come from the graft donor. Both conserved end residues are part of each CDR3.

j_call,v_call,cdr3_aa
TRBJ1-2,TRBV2,CASSEAPHSNYGYTF
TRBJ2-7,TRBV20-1,CSARSFSGTVYEQYF
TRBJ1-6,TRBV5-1,CASSLALSKDWGYNSPLHF
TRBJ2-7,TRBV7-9,CASRGGVGQSGEQYF
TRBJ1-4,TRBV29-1,CSVLIGYRGGEKLFF
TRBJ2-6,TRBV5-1,CASSFSGPGANVLTF
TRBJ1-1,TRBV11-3,CASSPTPMTSYDPCPNTEAFF
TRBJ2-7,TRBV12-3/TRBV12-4,CASSTLGQAQEYF
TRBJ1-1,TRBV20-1,CSALKAGSVAEAFF
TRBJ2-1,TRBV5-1,CASSLVLGYNEQFF
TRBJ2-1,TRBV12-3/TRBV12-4,CASTAGGAYNEQFF
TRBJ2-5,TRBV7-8,CASSLEASNQPQETQYF
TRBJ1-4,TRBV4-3,CASSQVRLLLGKLFF
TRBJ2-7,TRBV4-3,CASSQEVLGRVPGEQYF
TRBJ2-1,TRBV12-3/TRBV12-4,CASSRGLTPPYNEQFF
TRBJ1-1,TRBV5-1,CASSIEQDTEAFF
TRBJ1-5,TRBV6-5,CASSSQGGLNQPQHF
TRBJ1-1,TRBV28,CASSSGTGPQNTEAFF
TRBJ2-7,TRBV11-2,CASSVRQSSYEQYF
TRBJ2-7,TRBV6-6,CASSFGQGQYF
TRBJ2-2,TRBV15,CATSRQGPNTGELFF
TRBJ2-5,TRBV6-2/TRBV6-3,CASSYSGPLDRPPRGTQYF
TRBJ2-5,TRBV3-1,CASSQASIVQETQYF
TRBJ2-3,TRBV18,CASSLGGASTDTLYF
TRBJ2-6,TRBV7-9,CASRGVSSGANVLTF
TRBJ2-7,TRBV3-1,CASSPTRQATYEQYF
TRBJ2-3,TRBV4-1,CASSHGTRSTDTQYF
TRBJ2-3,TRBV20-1,CSARFGGANTDTQYF
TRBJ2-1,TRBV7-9,CASSLERPDNEQFF
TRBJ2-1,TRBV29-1,CSVEGSGRLTYNEQFF
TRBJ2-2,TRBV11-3,CASSGWDRGQTGELFF
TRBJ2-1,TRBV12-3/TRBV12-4,CASSPTGSHYNEQFF
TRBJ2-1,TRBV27,CASSLISGRAHNEQFF
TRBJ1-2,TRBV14,CASSQEQHIAHGYTF
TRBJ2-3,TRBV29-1,CSVGPSGSSTDTQYF
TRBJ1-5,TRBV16,CASSQSGQGNQPQHF
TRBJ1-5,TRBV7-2,CASSSYGTGFNQPQHF
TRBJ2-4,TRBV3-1,CASSQLPGQGASVKNIQYF
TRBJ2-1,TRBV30,CAWSFPWNEQFF
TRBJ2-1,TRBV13,CASSFTWGERAKLYNEQFF
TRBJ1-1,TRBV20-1,CSARDVGRGMNTEAFF
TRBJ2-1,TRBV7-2,CASSPFRGLPSGEQFF
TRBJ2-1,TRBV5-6,CASSSYGGYSYNEQFF
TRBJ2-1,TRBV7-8,CASSLVWSPYNEQFF
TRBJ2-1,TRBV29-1,CSVVPRDPSYNEQFF
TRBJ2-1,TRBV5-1,CASSSDGHNEQFF
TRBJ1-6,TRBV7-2,CASSRRVGNSPLHF
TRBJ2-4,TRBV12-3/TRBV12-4,CASTRLAGRSNIQYF
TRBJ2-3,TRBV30,CAWSRVGGGADTQYF
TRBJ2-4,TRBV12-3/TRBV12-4,CASSADRGKNIQYF
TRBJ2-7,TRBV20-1,CSARDGASAIYEQYF
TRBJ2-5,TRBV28,CASSHRLAKGETQYF
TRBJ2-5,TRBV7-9,CASSLSGVETQYF
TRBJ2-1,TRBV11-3,CASSLASNEQFF
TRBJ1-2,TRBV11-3,CASSYRTGASYGYTF